This TCR beta chain originates from a study of blood T cell repertoires in COVID-19. Authors' analysis steps: Reference gene primer amplification gave nucleated cell count estimates. The repertoire was sequenced with immunoSEQ multiplex PCR; TCRdb's copy has only in-frame clones and lacks some. Clone size and the V and J calls come from that table; the DNA yielded D and trimming. The sample holds fewer than 300,000 clones; roughly nine tenths are singletons and the top ten take approximately 2%. The V end was cut by 6 bases, the J end by 0 bases, with 11 bases between. Germline V gene sequence: CDR1 MNHEY, CDR2 SVGAGI. The CDR3 runs to 15 residues. Seattle's cohort entered during active infection and was followed longitudinally.

The sequenced material came from peripheral blood. The chain joins TRBV6-5 to TRBJ2-2; a weak D match, TRBD2 (5 bases). This sequence originates from a young woman with COVID-19, enrolled during active disease. CDR3 DNA: TGTGCCAGCAGGGGGAGCGGATCGAACACCGGGGAGCTGTTTTTT. It yields the protein CASRGSGSNTGELFF.